This TCR beta chain was recorded in a study of glioma-infiltrating T cells. Regarding the study as a whole: Gliomas, especially low-grade, showed above-expected tissue-blood divergence; non-neoplastic patients showed below.

V gave up 6 bases and J gave up 5 bases; unmatched junction bases: 6. The CDR3 loop spans 13 amino acids. Concerning this clonotype itself: Its antigen is currently unknown.

TCR alpha and beta CDR3 regions were amplified from RNA using iRepertoire nested multiplex PCR. For one-step reverse transcription and amplification, about 90-450 ng of tissue mRNA or PBMC total RNA was used. One entry per CDR3 protein, called by TCRdb with MiXCR from the multiplex PCR reads. The data hold about 180,000 distinct CDR3 sequences, with roughly two fifths observed a single time. The sequenced sample consisted of glioma tissue, nonneoplastic brain tissue, or PBMCs (not recorded which). J is TRBJ2-5 and V is TRBV12-3 or TRBV12-4, with 7 bases aligning to TRBD1. This sequence originates from a human donor with low-grade glioma or glioblastoma, undergoing nonglioma brain surgery, or in good health (not recorded which). The CDR3 nucleotides are TGTGCCAGCAGCTTGGACAGGTCGGAGACCCAGTACTTC. Its translation is CASSLDRSETQYF.